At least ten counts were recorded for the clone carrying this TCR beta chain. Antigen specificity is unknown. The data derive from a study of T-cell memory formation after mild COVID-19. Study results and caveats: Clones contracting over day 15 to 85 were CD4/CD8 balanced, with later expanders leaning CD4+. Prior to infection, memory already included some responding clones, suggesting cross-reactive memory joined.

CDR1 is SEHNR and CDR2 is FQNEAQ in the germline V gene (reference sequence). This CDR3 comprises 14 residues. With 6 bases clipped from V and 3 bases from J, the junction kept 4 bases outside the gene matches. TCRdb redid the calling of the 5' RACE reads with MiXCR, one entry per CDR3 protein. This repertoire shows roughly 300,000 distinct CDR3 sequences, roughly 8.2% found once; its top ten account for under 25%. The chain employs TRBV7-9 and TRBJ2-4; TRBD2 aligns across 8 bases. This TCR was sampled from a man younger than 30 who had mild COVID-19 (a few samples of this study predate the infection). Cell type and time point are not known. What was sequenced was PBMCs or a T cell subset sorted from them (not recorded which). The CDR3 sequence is CASRVSGGKNIQYF. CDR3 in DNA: TGTGCCAGCAGAGTCAGCGGGGGCAAAAACATTCAGTACTTC.